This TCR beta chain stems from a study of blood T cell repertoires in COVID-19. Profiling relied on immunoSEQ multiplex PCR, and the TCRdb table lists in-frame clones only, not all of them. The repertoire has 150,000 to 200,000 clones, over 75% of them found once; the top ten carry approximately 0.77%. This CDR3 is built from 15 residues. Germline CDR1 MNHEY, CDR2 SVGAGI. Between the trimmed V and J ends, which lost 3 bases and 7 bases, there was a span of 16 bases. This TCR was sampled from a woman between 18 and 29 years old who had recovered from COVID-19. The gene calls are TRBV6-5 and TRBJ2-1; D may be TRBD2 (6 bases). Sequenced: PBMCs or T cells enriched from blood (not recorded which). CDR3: CASSYRGNRYNEQFF. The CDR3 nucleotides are TGTGCCAGCAGTTATCGCGGGAATAGGTATAATGAGCAGTTCTTC.